These 18 T cell receptor beta chains originate from one sample sequenced in a study of T cell changes during pregnancy in multiple sclerosis. The protocol was immunoSEQ multiplex PCR, while the TCRdb copy is restricted to in-frame clones and leaves out a portion. The sample includes about 59,000 clones, about 94% of them seen just once. The sequences come from peripheral blood, collected in the third trimester of pregnancy. These receptors were obtained from a female donor in good health, enrolled as a control in a pregnancy study.

V and J are TRBV25-1 and TRBJ1-3; possible D gene TRBD1, 6 bases. Germline CDR1 MGHDK, CDR2 SYGVNS. This CDR3 region has 18 residues. Trimming pared 5 bases from V and 3 bases from J, leaving 23 bases between. The CDR3 protein is CASSPTTGTGMYGNTIYF. The CDR3 DNA reads as TGTGCCAGCAGTCCGACTACCGGAACAGGGATGTATGGAAACACCATATATTTT.

About this clone: A junction boundary mismatches the germline segment, possibly from a read error. Distinct nucleotide sequences in the sample also encode this CDR3. The V call is TRBV30, the J call TRBJ1-2, with 10 positions matching TRBD1. The CDR3 runs 14 residues. Looked up from germline, CDR1 is GTSNPN and CDR2 is SVGIG (reference sequence). The CDR3 DNA sequence: TGTGCTTGGAGTCAGACAGGGGGCTTCTATGGCTACACCTTC. This gives the protein CAWSQTGGFYGYTF. Supplemented by reference TRBV30 and TRBJ1-2, the full variable domain reads SQTIHQWPATLVQPVGSPLSLECTVEGTSNPNLYWYRQAAGRGLQLLFYSVGIGQISSEVPQNLSASRPQDRQFILSSKKLLLSDSGFYLCAWSQTGGFYGYTFGSGTRLTVV.

The chain carries TRBV19 and TRBJ2-3; TRBD2 aligns across 12 bases. This CDR3 contains 16 residues. Germline lookup yields CDR1 LNHDA and CDR2 SQIVND (reference sequence). V gave up 5 bases and J gave up 6 bases; unmatched junction bases: 9. Here the CDR3 reads CASSYNPSGGVDTQYF. DNA of the CDR3: TGTGCCAGTAGTTATAACCCTAGCGGGGGGGTGGATACGCAGTATTTT.

The chain joins TRBV2 to TRBJ2-5, with 8 nucleotides matching TRBD2. Losses at the gene ends were 4 bases for V and 2 bases for J; bases not matched to a gene: 6. CDR1 and CDR2 (germline): SNHLY, FYNNEI. CDR3 length equals 15 residues. The CDR3 sequence is CASSGQRGRQETQYF. The CDR3 nucleotides are TGTGCCAGCAGTGGACAGCGGGGGAGGCAAGAGACCCAGTACTTC. The full variable domain, completed using reference TRBV2 and TRBJ2-5, is EPEVTQTPSHQVTQMGQEVILRCVPISNHLYFYWYRQILGQKVEFLVSFYNNEISEKSEIFDDQFSVERPDGSNFTLKIRSTKLEDSAMYFCASSGQRGRQETQYFGPGTRLLVL.

V and J are TRBV5-1 and TRBJ2-1; D possibly corresponds to TRBD1 (6 bases). Germline CDR1 and CDR2: SGHRS and YFSETQ. The V end was cut by 5 bases, the J end by 10 bases, with 13 bases between. There are 12 residues in the CDR3. The CDR3 here is CASSPPRGEQFF. For the CDR3, the DNA is TGCGCCAGCAGTCCACCCAGGGGCGAGCAGTTCTTC.

This chain links TRBV5-4 with TRBJ2-7, with 14 bases that match TRBD2. The CDR3 contains 15 residues. J was trimmed by 6 bases and V by 4 bases; bases with no gene match: 6. Germline-derived CDR1 and CDR2 are SGHNT and YYREEE (reference sequence). DNA for the CDR3: TGTGCCAGCAGCACCGGGACTAGCGGGAGTCTCGAGCAGTACTTC. It specifies CASSTGTSGSLEQYF.

CDR3 in amino acids: CASSQLNYQLAGNYGYTF. The CDR3 DNA sequence: TGTGCCAGCAGCCAATTAAACTACCAGCTCGCAGGGAACTATGGCTACACCTTC. J is TRBJ1-2 and V is TRBV4-2, with TRBD1 as a possible D gene (5 bases). Germline V lookup: CDR1 LGHNA, CDR2 YNFKEQ. The CDR3 extends over 18 amino acids. The ends were cut back, 2 bases at V and 2 bases at J, with 21 bases in the middle.

The chain couples TRBV27 to TRBJ2-1; TRBD2 matches at 8 bases. Per the germline V gene, CDR1 is MNHEY and CDR2 is SMNVEV (reference sequence). CDR3 length: 15 amino acids. V was clipped by 4 bases and J by 7 bases; unmatched bases: 9. The CDR3 region is CASSYLTRGGNEQFF. The DNA of the CDR3 is TGTGCCAGCAGTTACCTGACCCGGGGGGGGAATGAGCAGTTCTTC.

The chain uses TRBV10-3 and TRBJ1-1; D gene unclear. Germline V lookup: CDR1 ENHRY, CDR2 SYGVKD. V was trimmed by 0 bases and J by 9 bases, leaving 8 bases between them. There are 12 residues in the CDR3. The CDR3 coding sequence is TGTGCCATCAGTGAGTCTGTTACTCAAGCTTTCTTT. Protein product: CAISESVTQAFF.

This chain uses TRBV7-9 with TRBJ2-1; the D gene is possibly TRBD2 (6 bases). CDR1 is SEHNR, CDR2 FQNEAQ, per germline (reference sequence). This CDR3 has 15 amino acids. V was trimmed by 5 bases and J by 0 bases, leaving 11 bases between them. The CDR3 nucleotides read TGTGCCAGCAGCCGTACTAGCTCCTCCTACAATGAGCAGTTCTTC. It translates to CASSRTSSSYNEQFF.

The CDR3 nucleotides are TGTGCCAGCAGCTTGGGGAGCTATGGCTACACCTTC. This gives the protein CASSLGSYGYTF. The chain employs TRBV5-8 and TRBJ1-2; D uncertain. The CDR3 is 12 amino acids. Germline assignment: CDR1 SGHTS and CDR2 YDEGEE. Trimming took 0 bases from V and 4 from J, leaving 4 bases between them.

The J gene is TRBJ1-1, the V gene TRBV7-9; perhaps TRBD1 as D (6 bases). The CDR3 has 15 amino acids. Germline V CDR1 and CDR2: SEHNR, FQNEAQ (reference sequence). Trimming removed 2 bases from V and 1 base from J, with 11 bases in between. The CDR3 DNA reads as TGTGCCAGCAGCTTAACCCAGGGGCAGAACACTGAAGCTTTCTTT. Translating gives CASSLTQGQNTEAFF.

The chain combines TRBV7-2 with TRBJ2-5; 11 bases fit TRBD2. V was clipped by 1 base and J by 3 bases; unmatched bases: 1. Germline V gene data show CDR1 as SGHTA and CDR2 as FQGNSA. The CDR3 is made up of 15 amino acids. Here the CDR3 reads CASSLEGLAEETQYF. The CDR3 region has the DNA TGTGCCAGCAGCTTAGAGGGACTAGCGGAAGAGACCCAGTACTTC.

The genes are TRBV7-2 and TRBJ2-1; 7 bases map to TRBD2. The CDR3 contains 15 residues. CDR1 is SGHTA and CDR2 is FQGNSA in the germline V gene. After removal of 5 bases from V and 6 bases from J, the junction contained 10 bases not matched to a gene. The CDR3 loop reads CASSHPTSAINEQFF. DNA for the CDR3: TGTGCCAGCAGCCACCCAACTAGCGCGATCAATGAGCAGTTCTTC.

J is TRBJ2-1 and V is TRBV7-6; 13 bases line up with TRBD2. Germline trimming cut 4 bases from V and 0 bases from J; bases unmatched to any gene: 6. The CDR3 runs 18 residues. The germline CDR1 and CDR2 sequences are SGHVS and FNYEAQ. DNA for the CDR3: TGTGCCAGCAGCTCGGGACTAGCGGGACTAAGCTCCTACAATGAGCAGTTCTTC. As protein: CASSSGLAGLSSYNEQFF.

J is TRBJ2-2 and V is TRBV11-3; 9 nucleotides agree with TRBD2. V shed 1 base, J shed 7 bases, and the junction held 4 bases outside the gene matches. The CDR3 contains 15 residues. The V gene's germline CDR1 is SGHNT and CDR2 YENEEA. CDR3 bases: TGTGCCAGCAGCTTAGGTAGCGGGAGTAGCGGGGAGCTGTTTTTT. It codes for CASSLGSGSSGELFF. Combining the CDR3 with reference TRBV11-3 and TRBJ2-2 gives the whole variable domain EAGVVQSPRYKIIEKKQPVAFWCNPISGHNTLYWYLQNLGQGPELLIRYENEEAVDDSQLPKDRFSAERLKGVDSTLKIQPAELGDSAVYLCASSLGSGSSGELFFGEGSRLTVL.

The chain couples TRBV28 to TRBJ2-1, with 7 bases aligning to TRBD2. J was trimmed by 2 bases and V by 2 bases; bases with no gene match: 0. Germline-derived CDR1 and CDR2 are MDHEN and SYDVKM. The CDR3 has 14 residues. This CDR3 reads CASSLGTTYNEQFF. CDR3 nucleotides: TGTGCCAGCAGTTTAGGGACTACCTACAATGAGCAGTTCTTC.

The rearrangement uses TRBV5-1 and TRBJ2-3; D is unresolved. This CDR3 contains 15 residues. Germline lookup yields CDR1 SGHRS and CDR2 YFSETQ. V was shortened by 2 bases and J by 4 bases, with 14 bases between the two germline ends. As DNA, the CDR3 is TGCGCCAGCAGCTTTGCCCATGCCCTAGCAGATACGCAGTATTTT. Translated: CASSFAHALADTQYF.